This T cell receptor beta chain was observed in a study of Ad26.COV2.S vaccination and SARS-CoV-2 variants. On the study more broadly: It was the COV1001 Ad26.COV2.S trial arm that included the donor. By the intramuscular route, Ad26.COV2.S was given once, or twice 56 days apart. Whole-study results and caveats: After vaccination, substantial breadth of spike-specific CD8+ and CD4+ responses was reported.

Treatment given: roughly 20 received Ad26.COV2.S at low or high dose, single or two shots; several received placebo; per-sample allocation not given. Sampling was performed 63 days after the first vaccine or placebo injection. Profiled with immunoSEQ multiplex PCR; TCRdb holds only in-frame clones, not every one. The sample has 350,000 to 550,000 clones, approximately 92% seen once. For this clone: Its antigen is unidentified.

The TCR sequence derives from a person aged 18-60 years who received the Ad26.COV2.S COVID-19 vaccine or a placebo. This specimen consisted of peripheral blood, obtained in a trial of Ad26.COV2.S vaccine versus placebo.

CDR3 region: CASRGPVTRVTSDTQYF. As DNA, the CDR3 is TGTGCCAGCAGGGGACCGGTAACGAGGGTAACGTCAGATACGCAGTATTTT. This chain joins TRBV28 and TRBJ2-3; D is perhaps TRBD1 or TRBD2 (5 bases each). V was clipped by 6 bases and J by 4 bases, with 23 bases between them. In germline, CDR1 is MDHEN, CDR2 SYDVKM. This CDR3 spans 17 amino acids.